This TCR beta chain was identified during a study of blood T cell repertoires in COVID-19. Produced via immunoSEQ multiplex PCR; TCRdb's table is partial and in-frame only. The data contain a few hundred thousand clones, around nine tenths of them singletons. CDR3 length: 15 amino acids. Trimming cost V 6 bases and J 0 bases; bases outside gene matches: 4. Germline CDR1 SNHLY, CDR2 FYNNEI. The sequencing sample was made of PBMCs or T cells enriched from blood (not recorded which). The rearrangement links TRBV2 to TRBJ1-5; TRBD1 agrees at 8 bases. This clonotype was sampled from a woman aged 55-70 years who had recovered from COVID-19. The CDR3 DNA follows: TGTGCCAGCAGCGGGACAGGAGATAGCAATCAGCCCCAGCATTTT. It encodes CASSGTGDSNQPQHF.